This TCR beta chain was sequenced during a study of cytomegalovirus exposure and HLA in healthy donors. 13 Jbeta primers and 60 Vbeta primers were used for the PCR. Sequenced by immunoSEQ multiplex PCR; TCRdb stores in-frame clones only, minus some. The table has about 200,000 clones, approximately 79% seen once. CDR1 is SNHLY, CDR2 FYNNEI, per germline. The V and J ends lost 8 bases and 2 bases, in that order; junction bases with no gene match: 5. The CDR3 contains 13 residues. This TCR came from a woman in her 30s in good health and CMV-seropositive. V usage is TRBV2 and J usage is TRBJ1-1; TRBD1 agrees at 7 bases. The sample comprised PBMCs. The CDR3 region is CASGRQGNTEAFF. CDR3 in DNA: TGTGCCAGCGGACGACAGGGAAACACTGAAGCTTTCTTT.